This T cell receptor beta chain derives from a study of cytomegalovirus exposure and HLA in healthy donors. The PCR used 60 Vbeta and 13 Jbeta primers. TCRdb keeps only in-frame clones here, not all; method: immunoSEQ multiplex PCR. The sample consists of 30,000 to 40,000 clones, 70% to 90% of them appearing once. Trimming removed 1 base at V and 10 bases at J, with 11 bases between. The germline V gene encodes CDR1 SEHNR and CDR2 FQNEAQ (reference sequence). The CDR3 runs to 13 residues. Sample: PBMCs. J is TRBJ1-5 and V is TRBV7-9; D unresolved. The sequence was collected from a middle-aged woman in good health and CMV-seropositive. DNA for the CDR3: TGTGCCAGCAGCTTAGATACGGTTCAACCCCAGCATTTT. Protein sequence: CASSLDTVQPQHF.